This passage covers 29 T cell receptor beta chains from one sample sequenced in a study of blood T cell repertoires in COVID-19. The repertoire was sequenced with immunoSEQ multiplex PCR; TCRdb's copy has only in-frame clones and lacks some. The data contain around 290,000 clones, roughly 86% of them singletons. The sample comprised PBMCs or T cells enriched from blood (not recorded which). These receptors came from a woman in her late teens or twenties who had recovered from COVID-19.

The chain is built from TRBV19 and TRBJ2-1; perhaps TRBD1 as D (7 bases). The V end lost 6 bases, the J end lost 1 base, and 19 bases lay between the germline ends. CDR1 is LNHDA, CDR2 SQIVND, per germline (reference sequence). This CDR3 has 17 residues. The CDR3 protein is CASSRYGGTVSYNEQFF. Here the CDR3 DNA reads TGTGCCAGTAGCCGATATGGAGGGACAGTATCCTACAATGAGCAGTTCTTC. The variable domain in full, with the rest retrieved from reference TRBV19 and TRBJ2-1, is DGGITQSPKYLFRKEGQNVTLSCEQNLNHDAMYWYRQDPGQGLRLIYYSQIVNDFQKGDIAEGYSVSREKKESFPLTVTSAQKNPTAFYLCASSRYGGTVSYNEQFFGPGTRLTVL.

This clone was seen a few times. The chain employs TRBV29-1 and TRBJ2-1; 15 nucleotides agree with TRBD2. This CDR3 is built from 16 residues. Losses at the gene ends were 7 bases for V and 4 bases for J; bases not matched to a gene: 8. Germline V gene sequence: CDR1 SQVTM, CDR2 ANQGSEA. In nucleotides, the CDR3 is TGCAGCGCCGCCTCCGGGACTAGCGGGGGGTACAATGAGCAGTTCTTC. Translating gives CSAASGTSGGYNEQFF.

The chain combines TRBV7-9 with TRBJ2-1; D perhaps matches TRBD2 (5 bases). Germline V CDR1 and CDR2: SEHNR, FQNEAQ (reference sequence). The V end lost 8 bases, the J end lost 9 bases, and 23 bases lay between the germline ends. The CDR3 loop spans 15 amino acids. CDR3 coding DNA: TGTGCCAGCGGACTTGATGGGTCCCCAGAGGCTGAGCAGTTCTTC. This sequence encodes CASGLDGSPEAEQFF.

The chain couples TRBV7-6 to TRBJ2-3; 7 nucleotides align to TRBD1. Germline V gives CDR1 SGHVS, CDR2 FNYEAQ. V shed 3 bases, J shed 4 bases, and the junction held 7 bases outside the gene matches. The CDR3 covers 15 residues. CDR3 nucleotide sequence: TGTGCCAGCAGCTTTACAGGGGACCCCGCAGATACGCAGTATTTT. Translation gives CASSFTGDPADTQYF.

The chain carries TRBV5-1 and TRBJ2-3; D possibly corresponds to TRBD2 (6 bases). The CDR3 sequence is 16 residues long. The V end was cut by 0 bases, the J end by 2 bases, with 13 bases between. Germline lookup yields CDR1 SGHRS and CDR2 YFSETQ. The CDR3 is CASSLEGRSDTDTQYF. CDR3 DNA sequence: TGCGCCAGCAGCTTGGAAGGGAGGAGTGACACAGATACGCAGTATTTT.

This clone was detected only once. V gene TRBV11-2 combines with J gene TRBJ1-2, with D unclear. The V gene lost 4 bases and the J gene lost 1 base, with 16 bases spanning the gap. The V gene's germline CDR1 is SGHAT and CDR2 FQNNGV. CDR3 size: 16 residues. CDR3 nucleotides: TGTGCCAGCAGCTCCAGTCCCAGGAAGCTTAACTATGGCTACACCTTC. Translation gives CASSSSPRKLNYGYTF.

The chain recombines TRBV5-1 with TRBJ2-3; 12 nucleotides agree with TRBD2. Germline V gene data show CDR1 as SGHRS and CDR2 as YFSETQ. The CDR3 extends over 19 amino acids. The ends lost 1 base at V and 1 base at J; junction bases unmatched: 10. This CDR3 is CASSLLGLAGSWGTDTQYF. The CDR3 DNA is TGCGCCAGCAGCTTGCTAGGACTAGCGGGGTCATGGGGCACAGATACGCAGTATTTT. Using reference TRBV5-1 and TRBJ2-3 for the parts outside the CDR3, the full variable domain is KAGVTQTPRYLIKTRGQQVTLSCSPISGHRSVSWYQQTPGQGLQFLFEYFSETQRNKGNFPGRFSGRQFSNSRSEMNVSTLELGDSALYLCASSLLGLAGSWGTDTQYFGPGTRLTVL.

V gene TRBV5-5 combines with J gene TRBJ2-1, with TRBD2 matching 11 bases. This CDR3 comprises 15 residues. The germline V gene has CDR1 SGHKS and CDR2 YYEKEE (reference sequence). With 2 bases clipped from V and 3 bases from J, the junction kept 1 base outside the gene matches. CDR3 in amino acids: CASSFGTSGYNEQFF. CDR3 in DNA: TGTGCCAGCAGCTTCGGGACTAGCGGCTACAATGAGCAGTTCTTC.

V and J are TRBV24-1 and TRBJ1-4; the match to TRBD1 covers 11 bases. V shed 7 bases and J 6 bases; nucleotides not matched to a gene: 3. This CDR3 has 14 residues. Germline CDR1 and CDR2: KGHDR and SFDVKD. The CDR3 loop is CATSRTGGDEKLFF. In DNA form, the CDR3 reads TGTGCCACCAGCCGGACAGGGGGCGATGAAAAACTGTTTTTT.

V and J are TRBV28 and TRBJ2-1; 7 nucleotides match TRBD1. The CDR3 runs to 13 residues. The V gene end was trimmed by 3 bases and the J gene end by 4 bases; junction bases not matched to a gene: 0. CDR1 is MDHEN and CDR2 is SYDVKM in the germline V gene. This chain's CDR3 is CASSLGQYNEQFF. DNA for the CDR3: TGTGCCAGCAGTTTGGGACAGTACAATGAGCAGTTCTTC.

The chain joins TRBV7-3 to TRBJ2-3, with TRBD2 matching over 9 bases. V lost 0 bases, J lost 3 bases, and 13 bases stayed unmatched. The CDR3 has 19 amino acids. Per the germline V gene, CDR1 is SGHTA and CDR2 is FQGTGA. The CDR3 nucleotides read TGTGCCAGCAGCTTAACGGGGCCTAGCGGGACCTGGGAAACAGATACGCAGTATTTT. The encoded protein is CASSLTGPSGTWETDTQYF. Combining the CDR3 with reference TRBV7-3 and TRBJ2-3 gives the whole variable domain GAGVSQTPSNKVTEKGKYVELRCDPISGHTALYWYRQSLGQGPEFLIYFQGTGAADDSGLPNDRFFAVRPEGSVSTLKIQRTERGDSAVYLCASSLTGPSGTWETDTQYFGPGTRLTVL.

DNA for the CDR3: TGTGCCAGCTCACCCCGGGGTGCCGGCTACAATGAGCAGTTCTTC. Its translation: CASSPRGAGYNEQFF. The chain joins TRBV18 to TRBJ2-1, with a weak D call TRBD2 (5 bases). The CDR3 has 15 residues. The germline V and J ends were trimmed by 3 bases and 3 bases, with 12 bases remaining between them. In germline, CDR1 is KGHSH, CDR2 LQKENI.

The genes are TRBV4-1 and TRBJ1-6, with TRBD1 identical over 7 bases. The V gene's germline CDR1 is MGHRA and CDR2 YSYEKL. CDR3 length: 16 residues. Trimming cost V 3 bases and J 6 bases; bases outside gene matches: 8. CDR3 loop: CASSQFTGTANSPLHF. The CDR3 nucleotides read TGCGCCAGCAGCCAGTTCACCGGGACAGCTAATTCACCCCTCCACTTT.

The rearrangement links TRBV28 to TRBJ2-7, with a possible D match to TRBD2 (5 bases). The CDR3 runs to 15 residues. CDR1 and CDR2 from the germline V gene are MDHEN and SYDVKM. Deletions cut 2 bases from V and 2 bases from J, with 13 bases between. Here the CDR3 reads CASSLVSGSAYEQYF. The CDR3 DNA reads TGTGCCAGCAGTTTAGTCAGCGGCTCAGCCTACGAGCAGTACTTC.

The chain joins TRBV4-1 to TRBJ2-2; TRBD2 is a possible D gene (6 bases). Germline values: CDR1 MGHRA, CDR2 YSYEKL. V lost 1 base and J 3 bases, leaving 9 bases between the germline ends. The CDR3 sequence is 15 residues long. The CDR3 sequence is CASSQGGLYTGELFF. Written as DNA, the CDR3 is TGCGCCAGCAGCCAAGGGGGACTTTACACCGGGGAGCTGTTTTTT.

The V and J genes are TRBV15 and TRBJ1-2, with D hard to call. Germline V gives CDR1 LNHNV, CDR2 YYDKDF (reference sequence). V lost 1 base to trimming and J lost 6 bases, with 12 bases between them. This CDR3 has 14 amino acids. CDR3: CATSRANAADGYTF. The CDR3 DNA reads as TGTGCCACCAGCAGAGCGAACGCGGCGGATGGCTACACCTTC.

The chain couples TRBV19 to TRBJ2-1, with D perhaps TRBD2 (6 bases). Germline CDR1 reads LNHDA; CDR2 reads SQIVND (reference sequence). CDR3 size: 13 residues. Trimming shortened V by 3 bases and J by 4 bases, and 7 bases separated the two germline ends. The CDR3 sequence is CASSMGTYNEQFF. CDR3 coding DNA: TGTGCCAGTAGTATGGGGACTTACAATGAGCAGTTCTTC.

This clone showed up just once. CDR3 residues: CATRQGQNTGELFF. The CDR3 bases are TGTGCCACCAGACAGGGGCAGAACACCGGGGAGCTGTTTTTT. V and J are TRBV2 and TRBJ2-2; 8 bases agree with TRBD1. J was trimmed by 1 base and V by 10 bases; bases with no gene match: 5. From germline, CDR1 is SNHLY and CDR2 FYNNEI. The CDR3 is made up of 14 amino acids.

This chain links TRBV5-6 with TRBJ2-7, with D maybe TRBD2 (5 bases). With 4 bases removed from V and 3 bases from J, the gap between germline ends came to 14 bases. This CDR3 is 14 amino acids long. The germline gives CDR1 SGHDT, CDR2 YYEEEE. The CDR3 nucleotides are TGTGCCAGCAGCGCCGGGGAGTCGGGCTACGAGCAGTACTTC. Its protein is CASSAGESGYEQYF.

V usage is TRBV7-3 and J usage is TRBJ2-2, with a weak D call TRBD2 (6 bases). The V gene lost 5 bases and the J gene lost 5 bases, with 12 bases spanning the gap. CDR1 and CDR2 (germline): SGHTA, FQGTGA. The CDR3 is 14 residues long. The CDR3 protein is CASSAGPPTGELFF. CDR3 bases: TGTGCCAGCAGCGCGGGACCACCTACCGGGGAGCTGTTTTTT.

CDR3 sequence (DNA): TGTGCCAGCAGTTTTGCCGGGTACAGCAATCAGCCCCAGCATTTT. This encodes CASSFAGYSNQPQHF. The V call is TRBV27, the J call TRBJ1-5, with unresolved D. The germline V and J ends were trimmed by 3 bases and 1 base, with 10 bases remaining between them. The CDR3 loop spans 15 amino acids. Germline CDR1 reads MNHEY; CDR2 reads SMNVEV (reference sequence).

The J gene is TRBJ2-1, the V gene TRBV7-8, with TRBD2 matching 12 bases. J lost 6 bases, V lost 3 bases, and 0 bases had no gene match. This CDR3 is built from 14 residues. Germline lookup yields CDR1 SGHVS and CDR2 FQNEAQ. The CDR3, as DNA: TGTGCCAGCAGCTTGACTAGCGGGGGCAATGAGCAGTTCTTC. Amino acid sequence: CASSLTSGGNEQFF.

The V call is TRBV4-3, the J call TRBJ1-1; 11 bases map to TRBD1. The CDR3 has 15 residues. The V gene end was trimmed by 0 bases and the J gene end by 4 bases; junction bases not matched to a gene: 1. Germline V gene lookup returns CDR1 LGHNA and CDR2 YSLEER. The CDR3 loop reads CASSQDGTGGTEAFF. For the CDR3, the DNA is TGCGCCAGCAGCCAAGATGGGACAGGGGGCACTGAAGCTTTCTTT.

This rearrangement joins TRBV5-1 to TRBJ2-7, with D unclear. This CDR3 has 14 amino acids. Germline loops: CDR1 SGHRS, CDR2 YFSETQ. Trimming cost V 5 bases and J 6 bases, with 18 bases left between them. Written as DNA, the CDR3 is TGCGCCAGCAGGATAGAGCGTTCAATGGGCGAGCAGTACTTC. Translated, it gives CASRIERSMGEQYF.

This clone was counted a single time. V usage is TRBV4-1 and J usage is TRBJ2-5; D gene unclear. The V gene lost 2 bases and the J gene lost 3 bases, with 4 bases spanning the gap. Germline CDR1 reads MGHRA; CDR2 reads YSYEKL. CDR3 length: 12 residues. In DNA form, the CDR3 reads TGCGCCAGCAGCCAACAAAAAGAGACCCAGTACTTC. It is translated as CASSQQKETQYF.

CDR3 DNA: TGCAGTGCTTCCTACCTCGGCGAGCAGTACTTC. Encoded protein: CSASYLGEQYF. The rearrangement uses TRBV20-1 and TRBJ2-7; D is unclear. Germline CDR1 reads DFQATT; CDR2 reads SNEGSKA (reference sequence). V was trimmed by 5 bases and J by 6 bases, leaving 11 bases between them. The CDR3 has 11 amino acids.

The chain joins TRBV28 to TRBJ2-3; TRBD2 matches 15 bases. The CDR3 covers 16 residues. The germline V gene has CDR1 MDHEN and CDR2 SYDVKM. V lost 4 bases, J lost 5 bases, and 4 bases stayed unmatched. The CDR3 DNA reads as TGTGCCAGCAGTTCCCCGGGACTAGCGGGAGGAGATACGCAGTATTTT. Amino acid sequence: CASSSPGLAGGDTQYF.

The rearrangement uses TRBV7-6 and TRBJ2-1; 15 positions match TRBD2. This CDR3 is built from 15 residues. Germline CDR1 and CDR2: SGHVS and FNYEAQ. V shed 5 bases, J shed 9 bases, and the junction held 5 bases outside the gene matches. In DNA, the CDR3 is TGTGCCAGCAGCCTGGGACTAGCGGGAGGAGTTGAGCAGTTCTTC. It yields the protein CASSLGLAGGVEQFF. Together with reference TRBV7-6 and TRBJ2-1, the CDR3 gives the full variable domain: GAGVSQSPRYKVTKRGQDVALRCDPISGHVSLYWYRQALGQGPEFLTYFNYEAQQDKSGLPNDRFSAERPEGSISTLTIQRTEQRDSAMYRCASSLGLAGGVEQFFGPGTRLTVL.

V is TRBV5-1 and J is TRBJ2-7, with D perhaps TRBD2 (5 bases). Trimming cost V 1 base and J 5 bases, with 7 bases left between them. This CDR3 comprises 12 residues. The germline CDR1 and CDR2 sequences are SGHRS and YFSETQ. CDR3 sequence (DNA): TGCGCCAGCAGCTTGACTAGGAACGAGCAGTACTTC. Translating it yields CASSLTRNEQYF.